What follows are 8 T cell receptor beta chains derived from one specimen sequenced in a study of blood T cell repertoires in COVID-19. Using immunoSEQ multiplex PCR, the repertoire was profiled, and TCRdb retains in-frame clones only, with some absent. The data hold roughly 150,000 clones, with 80% to 90% observed a single time. What was sequenced was peripheral blood. The receptors were sampled from a woman in her 70s with COVID-19, enrolled during active disease.

The V and J genes are TRBV19 and TRBJ2-2; 15 bases match TRBD2. CDR3 size: 17 residues. V dropped 5 bases and J dropped 3; count of bases not matched to a gene: 4. The germline CDR1 and CDR2 sequences are LNHDA and SQIVND (reference sequence). The CDR3 is CASSRTSGGADTGELFF. DNA of the CDR3: TGTGCCAGTAGTCGGACTAGCGGGGGGGCCGACACCGGGGAGCTGTTTTTT.

This rearrangement joins TRBV5-6 to TRBJ2-3; 8 nucleotides agree with TRBD1. CDR3 length equals 17 residues. Germline V gene lookup returns CDR1 SGHDT and CDR2 YYEEEE. V was clipped by 1 base and J by 0 bases; unmatched bases: 7. The CDR3 reads CASSLLTGGHSTDTQYF. CDR3 coding DNA: TGTGCCAGCAGCTTGCTTACAGGGGGTCATAGCACAGATACGCAGTATTTT.

This clone occurred once. The rearrangement uses TRBV5-6 and TRBJ2-5; D might be TRBD2 (5 bases). In germline, CDR1 is SGHDT, CDR2 YYEEEE. The CDR3 is made up of 14 amino acids. Deletions cut 0 bases from V and 2 bases from J, with 8 bases between. As DNA, the CDR3 is TGTGCCAGCAGCTTGGACAGCGGACAAGAGACCCAGTACTTC. It translates to CASSLDSGQETQYF.

The chain combines TRBV28 with TRBJ2-7, with a possible D match to TRBD1 (6 bases). The CDR3 contains 13 residues. Germline values: CDR1 MDHEN, CDR2 SYDVKM. Trimming removed 6 bases at V and 1 base at J, with 10 bases between. This chain's CDR3 is CASSQQGSYEQYF. The DNA of the CDR3 is TGTGCCAGCAGCCAACAGGGTTCCTACGAGCAGTACTTC.

The V call is TRBV6-5, the J call TRBJ2-7, with 8 bases fitting TRBD1. Unmatched junction bases numbered 11, after V lost 10 bases and J lost 6 bases. CDR1 MNHEY and CDR2 SVGAGI come from the germline V gene. This CDR3 region has 13 residues. The CDR3 region is CAINQGANREQYF. DNA for the CDR3: TGTGCCATTAATCAGGGGGCGAATCGCGAGCAGTACTTC.

V and J are TRBV11-2 and TRBJ2-7, with 7 bases identical to TRBD2. The germline gives CDR1 SGHAT, CDR2 FQNNGV. The CDR3 extends over 14 amino acids. V gave up 5 bases and J gave up 0 bases; unmatched junction bases: 4. CDR3: CASSPSGVSYEQYF. The CDR3 DNA reads as TGTGCCAGCAGCCCGAGCGGGGTCTCCTACGAGCAGTACTTC. Full variable domain (missing parts from reference TRBV11-2 and TRBJ2-7): EAGVAQSPRYKIIEKRQSVAFWCNPISGHATLYWYQQILGQGPKLLIQFQNNGVVDDSQLPKDRFSAERLKGVDSTLKIQPAKLEDSAVYLCASSPSGVSYEQYFGPGTRLTVT.

CDR3: CASSLLTGVNSPLHF. The CDR3 DNA reads as TGTGCCAGCAGCCTATTAACAGGGGTAAATTCACCCCTCCACTTT. The V and J genes are TRBV7-9 and TRBJ1-6; 7 bases agree with TRBD1. The CDR3 consists of 15 residues. V shed 5 bases, J shed 7 bases, and the junction held 8 bases outside the gene matches. In germline, CDR1 is SEHNR, CDR2 FQNEAQ (reference sequence).

J is TRBJ2-5 and V is TRBV5-1, with D tentatively TRBD2 (6 bases). The CDR3 consists of 14 residues. Germline V gene sequence: CDR1 SGHRS, CDR2 YFSETQ. V was pared by 4 bases and J by 0 bases, with 10 bases between. For the CDR3, the DNA is TGCGCCAGCAGCCCGGGAGAAAACCAAGAGACCCAGTACTTC. It specifies CASSPGENQETQYF.